The present T cell receptor (beta chain) was sequenced within a study of cytomegalovirus exposure and HLA in healthy donors. Germline V gene data show CDR1 as SGDLS and CDR2 as YYNGEE. V lost 3 bases, J lost 7 bases, and 2 bases stayed unmatched. CDR3 length: 13 residues. This clone was picked up a small number of times. No antigen is known for it. Study-wide results and caveats: Presence/absence analyses supposed approximately even sequencing depth among donors. An analysis done earlier found most TCR beta V segments productive about 90% or about 30% of the time. The analysis excluded some indistinguishable V segments, including TRBV6-2 and TRBV6-3.

Vbeta (60) and Jbeta (13) primers were used in the PCR. Generated by immunoSEQ multiplex PCR, the TCRdb table keeps only in-frame clones and is missing some. The sample yields around 74,000 clones, 75% to 85% seen once. This TCR was sampled from a man in his forties or fifties in good health and CMV-seronegative. Sequenced material: PBMCs. The chain uses TRBV9 and TRBJ2-1; 9 nucleotides match TRBD2. CDR3 sequence reads: CASSALAGNEQFF. CDR3 nucleotides: TGTGCCAGCAGCGCTCTAGCGGGGAATGAGCAGTTCTTC.